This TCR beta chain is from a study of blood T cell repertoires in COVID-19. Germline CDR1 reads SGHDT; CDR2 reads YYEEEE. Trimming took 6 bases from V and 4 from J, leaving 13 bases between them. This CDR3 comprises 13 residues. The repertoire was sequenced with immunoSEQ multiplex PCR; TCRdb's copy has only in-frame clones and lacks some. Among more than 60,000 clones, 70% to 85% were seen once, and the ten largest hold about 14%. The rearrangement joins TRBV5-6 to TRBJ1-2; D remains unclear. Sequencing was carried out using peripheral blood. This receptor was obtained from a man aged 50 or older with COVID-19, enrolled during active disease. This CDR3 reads CASTWQNLYGYTF. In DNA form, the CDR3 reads TGTGCCAGCACTTGGCAGAACCTCTATGGCTACACCTTC.